The entry that follows covers one T cell receptor (beta chain) sequence. Its specificity is unknown. The data were taken from a study of beta chain features in type 1 diabetes. About the research overall: Examination covered around 98 million sorted cells spanning all samples. General study findings and limits: Naive, central memory and regulatory TCRB repertoires appeared more similar among patients than healthy donors. Type 1 diabetes patients had fewer VDJ junction insertions and more deletions.

Reverse transcribing all isolated RNA meant expressed TCRB transcripts were sequenced. Method: immunoSEQ multiplex PCR; TCRdb's copy keeps in-frame clones and lacks some. The data show some 180,000 clones, with about 13% seen just once and 0.55% to 0.8% held by the top ten. Every donor had blood drawn once into heparin, approximately 120 mL on average. This TCR derives from a woman aged 18-35 years in good health. Sequencing was carried out using central memory CD4+ T cells from blood.

CDR3: CASWTSGSYEQYF. Here the CDR3 DNA reads TGTGCCAGCTGGACTAGCGGCTCCTACGAGCAGTACTTC. The chain has TRBV5-4 and TRBJ2-7; TRBD2 agrees at 10 bases. The CDR3 totals 13 residues. The J segment lost 0 bases and the V segment lost 7 bases, leaving 1 base of the junction unmatched. Germline V lookup: CDR1 SGHNT, CDR2 YYREEE (reference sequence).